The rows below give T cell receptor beta chains drawn from one sample of a study of cytomegalovirus exposure and HLA in healthy donors. Only in-frame clones appear in the TCRdb table, and some are missing; sequencing was by immunoSEQ multiplex PCR. The data hold fewer than 85,000 clones, with around 70% observed a single time. The sample consisted of PBMCs. These receptors were collected from a woman between 40 and 55 years old in good health and CMV-seropositive. CDR3s include the opening cysteine and the closing phenylalanine or tryptophan. Each record gives: D gene, clone size, J gene, V gene, CDR3 length, CDR3 DNA, CDR3 protein. D genes are given only for firm matches. Expanded clones are given a class, and other clones once, few, many or no size at all.

D: NA
size: NA
J: TRBJ2-1
V: TRBV5-4
length: 14
DNA: TGTGCCAGCAGCTTCACGGGGATGAACAATGAGCAGTTCTTC
CDR3: CASSFTGMNNEQFF

D: TRBD1
size: NA
J: TRBJ1-5
V: TRBV6-1
length: 15
DNA: TGTGCCAGCAGTCCCCAGGGACAGACTAATCAGCCCCAGCATTTT
CDR3: CASSPQGQTNQPQHF

D: TRBD1
size: NA
J: TRBJ1-4
V: TRBV6-5
length: 13
DNA: TGTGCCAGCAGTTTACAGGGGAGTGAAAAACTGTTTTTT
CDR3: CASSLQGSEKLFF

D: TRBD1
size: NA
J: TRBJ1-1
V: TRBV27
length: 14
DNA: TGTGCCATCCCAGGGGACAGGGTGAACACTGAAGCTTTCTTT
CDR3: CAIPGDRVNTEAFF

D: TRBD2
size: NA
J: TRBJ2-1
V: TRBV4-2
length: 18
DNA: TGTGCCAGCAGCCAAGGACCCCTCACTAGCGGGAGCTACGATGAGCAGTTCTTC
CDR3: CASSQGPLTSGSYDEQFF

D: TRBD1
size: NA
J: TRBJ1-2
V: TRBV19
length: 18
DNA: TGTGCCAGTACCCCAAAGTGGCTATTGACAGGGTTGAGGGATGGCTACACCTTC
CDR3: CASTPKWLLTGLRDGYTF

D: NA
size: NA
J: TRBJ2-1
V: TRBV7-9
length: 16
DNA: TGTGCCAGCAGCCGGATGGGACTCCCCTTTCTCAATGAGCAGTTCTTC
CDR3: CASSRMGLPFLNEQFF

D: TRBD1
size: NA
J: TRBJ2-1
V: TRBV5-1
length: 14
DNA: TGCGCCAGCAGCTTAGCCCAGGGGGCGGGTGAGCAGTTCTTC
CDR3: CASSLAQGAGEQFF

D: NA
size: NA
J: TRBJ1-2
V: TRBV5-8
length: 13
DNA: TGTGCCAGCAGCTTGCGGCAGGGAGGTGGCTACACCTTC
CDR3: CASSLRQGGGYTF

D: NA
size: once
J: TRBJ1-2
V: TRBV5-8
length: 14
DNA: TGTGCCAGCAACCAAGGCGGGGGGGGCTATGGCTACACCTTC
CDR3: CASNQGGGGYGYTF

D: NA
size: once
J: TRBJ2-7
V: TRBV18
length: 14
DNA: TGTGCCAGCTCACCTCTAGAGAACCCCTACGAGCAGTACTTC
CDR3: CASSPLENPYEQYF

D: TRBD2
size: NA
J: TRBJ2-5
V: TRBV14
length: 16
DNA: TGTGCCAGCAGCCAAGTAAGCGGGGGGGAGAACGAGACCCAGTACTTC
CDR3: CASSQVSGGENETQYF

D: NA
size: NA
J: TRBJ2-1
V: TRBV30
length: 15
DNA: TGTGCCTGGAGTGTACTGCCCATGGCGGGGCATGAGCAGTTCTTC
CDR3: CAWSVLPMAGHEQFF

D: NA
size: NA
J: TRBJ2-3
V: TRBV18
length: 16
DNA: TGTGCCAGCTCACCCCTAGCGCCGATTAGCACAGATACGCAGTATTTT
CDR3: CASSPLAPISTDTQYF

D: TRBD2
size: few
J: TRBJ2-7
V: TRBV10-3
length: 15
DNA: TGTGCCATCAGTGATTCGACTAGCGGCTTCTACGAGCAGTACTTC
CDR3: CAISDSTSGFYEQYF

D: NA
size: NA
J: TRBJ2-7
V: TRBV10-3
length: 12
DNA: TGTGCCATCAGTGAGTCAAAGGTAGCCCAGTACTTC
CDR3: CAISESKVAQYF

D: NA
size: NA
J: TRBJ1-1
V: TRBV29-1
length: 12
DNA: TGCAGCGTCCCCTGGGGAGGTCGCGTCGCTTTCTTT
CDR3: CSVPWGGRVAFF

D: TRBD2
size: NA
J: TRBJ2-7
V: TRBV30
length: 18
DNA: TGTGCCTGGAGACGAAACACGGGACTAGCGGCTGGGCTCTACGAGCAGTACTTC
CDR3: CAWRRNTGLAAGLYEQYF

D: TRBD1
size: NA
J: TRBJ1-6
V: TRBV28
length: 16
DNA: TGTGCCAGCAGAGGGACAGGGGTTTTGTGGAATTCACCCCTCCACTTT
CDR3: CASRGTGVLWNSPLHF

D: NA
size: NA
J: TRBJ1-1
V: TRBV6-5
length: 12
DNA: TGTGCCAGCAGACAGGGCTACACTGAAGCTTTCTTT
CDR3: CASRQGYTEAFF

D: NA
size: NA
J: TRBJ1-2
V: TRBV14
length: 14
DNA: TGTGCCAGCAGCCACGCGGGACTTGACTATGGCTACACCTTC
CDR3: CASSHAGLDYGYTF

D: NA
size: NA
J: TRBJ1-5
V: TRBV6-6
length: 14
DNA: TGTGCCAGCAGTTATGTGGCCGGGAATCAGCCCCAGCATTTT
CDR3: CASSYVAGNQPQHF

D: TRBD1
size: NA
J: TRBJ1-2
V: TRBV29-1
length: 13
DNA: TGCAGCGTGAAGGGGGACAGCAACTATGGCTACACCTTC
CDR3: CSVKGDSNYGYTF

D: TRBD1
size: NA
J: TRBJ1-6
V: TRBV19
length: 14
DNA: TGTGCCAGTAGTATTACAGGGGTTAGTTCACCCCTCCACTTT
CDR3: CASSITGVSSPLHF

D: NA
size: once
J: TRBJ1-5
V: TRBV9
length: 14
DNA: TGTGCCAGCAGCGACGGACAGTTCAATCAGCCCCAGCATTTT
CDR3: CASSDGQFNQPQHF

D: NA
size: NA
J: TRBJ1-1
V: TRBV2
length: 13
DNA: TGTGCCAGCAGTGACACGGGCATCGGGGTAGCTTTCTTT
CDR3: CASSDTGIGVAFF

D: NA
size: few
J: TRBJ1-4
V: TRBV7-9
length: 13
DNA: TGTGCCAGCAGTATTACAGGGCGTGAAAAACTGTTTTTT
CDR3: CASSITGREKLFF

D: TRBD2
size: NA
J: TRBJ2-7
V: TRBV6-5
length: 14
DNA: TGTGCCAGGGAAGCGGGGGGGCCTTCTTACGAGCAGTACTTC
CDR3: CAREAGGPSYEQYF

D: NA
size: once
J: TRBJ1-2
V: TRBV28
length: 17
DNA: TGTGCCAGCAGTAGCGCCGGAGAGGAACGCTCCTTCTATGGCTACACCTTC
CDR3: CASSSAGEERSFYGYTF

D: TRBD1
size: NA
J: TRBJ1-3
V: TRBV7-2
length: 15
DNA: TGTGCCAGCAGCTTAGACAGGGGTGCTGGAAACACCATATATTTT
CDR3: CASSLDRGAGNTIYF

D: TRBD1
size: NA
J: TRBJ2-7
V: TRBV29-1
length: 13
DNA: TGCAGCGTTGGGACAGGGCACTCCTACGAGCAGTACTTC
CDR3: CSVGTGHSYEQYF

D: NA
size: NA
J: TRBJ2-2
V: TRBV12-5
length: 12
DNA: TGTGCTAGTGCGAGTATGACCGGGGAGCTGTTTTTT
CDR3: CASASMTGELFF

D: NA
size: NA
J: TRBJ2-2
V: TRBV2
length: 16
DNA: TGTGCCAGCAGTGAGGTCAGCCCGGGGAACACCGGGGAGCTGTTTTTT
CDR3: CASSEVSPGNTGELFF

D: NA
size: NA
J: TRBJ1-2
V: TRBV14
length: 15
DNA: TGTGCCAGCAGCCAAATGACAGGTCCTAACTATGGCTACACCTTC
CDR3: CASSQMTGPNYGYTF

D: NA
size: NA
J: TRBJ2-7
V: TRBV20-1
length: 11
DNA: TGCAGTGCTTCTCGGGACTACGAGCAGTACTTC
CDR3: CSASRDYEQYF

D: NA
size: NA
J: TRBJ1-1
V: TRBV5-4
length: 14
DNA: TGTGCCAGCAGCCCATTCGGGAGCAACACTGAAGCTTTCTTT
CDR3: CASSPFGSNTEAFF

D: NA
size: few
J: TRBJ1-3
V: TRBV6-7
length: 12
DNA: TGTGCCAGCATGAAGCCTGGAAACACCATATATTTT
CDR3: CASMKPGNTIYF

D: NA
size: once
J: TRBJ1-1
V: TRBV10-1
length: 17
DNA: TGCGCCAGCCCCACCTCTAGCCAGACAACTTCGAACACTGAAGCTTTCTTT
CDR3: CASPTSSQTTSNTEAFF

D: NA
size: NA
J: TRBJ1-4
V: TRBV27
length: 19
DNA: TGTGCCAGCAGTTATAAAAACACCCTAGTCGGGGGGGATAATGAAAAACTGTTTTTT
CDR3: CASSYKNTLVGGDNEKLFF

D: NA
size: NA
J: TRBJ1-1
V: TRBV7-2
length: 14
DNA: TGTGCCAGCAGCTTAGTTCCACAGCATACTGAAGCTTTCTTT
CDR3: CASSLVPQHTEAFF

D: NA
size: NA
J: TRBJ1-1
V: TRBV19
length: 13
DNA: TGTGCCAGTAGTATCCGGGATCGAACTGAAGCTTTCTTT
CDR3: CASSIRDRTEAFF

D: NA
size: NA
J: TRBJ2-7
V: TRBV4-3
length: 13
DNA: TGCGCCAGCAGCCAGGGGGCCTGGTACGAGCAGTACTTC
CDR3: CASSQGAWYEQYF

D: TRBD1
size: NA
J: TRBJ1-4
V: TRBV6-6
length: 14
DNA: TGTGCCAGCAGAACACGGACAGGGGGCGAAAAACTGTTTTTT
CDR3: CASRTRTGGEKLFF